This T cell receptor beta chain is drawn from a study of T cells in Graves' hyperthyroidism and ophthalmopathy. Findings and caveats of the study: Blood shared most expanded thyroid clonotypes above 0.001. A median around six months before onset, the model predicted ophthalmopathy.

This clonotype appeared a few times. As yet, its antigen is unknown. TCR beta CDR3 region amplification was performed from RNA transcripts. The HTBI set primed first-round TCR CDR3 RT-PCR. TCRdb re-called the multiplex PCR reads through MiXCR, storing one row per CDR3 protein. The sample lists a few hundred thousand distinct CDR3 sequences, roughly 15% occurring once. Germline CDR1 reads SGHTA; CDR2 reads FQGNSA. Trimming took 5 bases from V and 6 from J, leaving 16 bases between them. CDR3 size: 15 residues. Sequencing was carried out using blood. The source of this sequence is a woman in her fifties or sixties with Graves' ophthalmopathy. The chain uses TRBV7-2 and TRBJ2-2; D is unresolved. This chain's CDR3 is CASSPQPPGSGELFF. In nucleotides, the CDR3 is TGTGCCAGCAGCCCCCAGCCTCCTGGGTCCGGGGAGCTGTTTTTT.